The present entry profiles one T cell receptor beta chain with its context. It has no known antigen specificity. No base-level quality is on record; no much larger clone is a single base apart. The record originates from a study of PD-L1 blockade in urothelial cancer (dated by TCRdb to 2017 to 2019). A note on the overall study: All patients started therapy in the mid-2010s and received atezolizumab 1,200 mg intravenously every 3 weeks. Blood samples yielded a median of approximately 150,000 T cells and tens of thousands of unique TCRs, with median clonality around 0.083. In the same patients who had TCR sequencing, pretreatment tumors also underwent whole exome sequencing and RNA sequencing. Somatic, immune and clinical correlates of response to PD-L1 blockade with atezolizumab in urothelial cancer were the focus of an exploratory multi-omic analysis. Twenty-five of 29 patients were males with bladder-origin urothelial cancer, and 18 of 29 reported a prior smoking history. Eight or nine patients reached durable clinical benefit, while about 20 patients did not. Blood samples were analyzed at 3 weeks after treatment start (second dose) and at 6 weeks after treatment start. Around 30 patients had pretreatment blood TCR-seq, some 25 had at least one posttreatment blood collection, and some 25 had tumor TCR-seq. TCR sequencing covered pretreatment tumor samples and matched, serially collected peripheral blood taken before and after atezolizumab treatment. Patients had an ECOG performance status of 0 or 1 and had received between 0 and 3 prior chemotherapy regimens. Durable clinical benefit meant progression-free survival longer than 6 months, and TCR features were also tested against progression-free and overall survival. Paper-wide results and their limitations: Greater expansion of tumor-associated TCR clones in peripheral blood 3 weeks after the start of treatment was observed in patients with durable benefit (n ≈ 22, p = 0.022). Because of the small sample size (n ≈ 31) and the many exploratory analyses performed, the results are intended to be regarded as hypothesis-generating. Improved progression-free and overall survival was found to be associated with pretreatment peripheral blood TCR clonality below the median.

Each PCR received spiked-in synthetic TCR analog templates so that absolute template abundance could be estimated from read counts. The immunoSEQ assay was used to amplify TCRbeta CDR3 regions from genomic DNA with bias-controlled V and J gene primers. Sequencing of rearranged TCRbeta segments was done at approximately 20X coverage. The authors' analysis ran thus. Clustering was used to correct sequencing errors, and CDR3s were annotated against IMGT to assign V, D and J genes. Downstream analyses used only productive TCRbeta rearrangements and left out out-of-frame or stop-codon sequences. Clonality was computed as one minus Shannon entropy normalized by the log of the number of unique productive sequences. Clones differing between time points or between blood and tumor were identified by Fisher's exact test with Benjamini-Hochberg correction at adjusted p below 0.01. TCRdb limited this immuneACCESS table to in-frame rearrangements with V and J called. A share of clones is missing; checked studies link under half to unresolved V genes, and the rest is unexplained. The D gene and trimming were derived from the DNA, and the V and J assignments and clone size from that table. For this sample the table gives some 56,000 clones, of which 84% were detected only once. Clones ranked in the top ten supply 1% to 1.5% of the sample.

Per the publication, the time point label means: pretreatment peripheral blood. The cohort comprised 29 patients with locally advanced or metastatic urothelial carcinoma treated at Memorial Sloan Kettering on a trial protocol. Peripheral blood mononuclear cells were collected from each patient pretreatment and during treatment, giving between 1 and 8 total time points per patient. The Qiagen DNeasy Blood extraction kit was used to purify genomic DNA from total PBMCs and tumor samples. PBMCs were collected pretreatment and during treatment, and were isolated and stored as previously described. Including the terminal cysteine and phenylalanine, the CDR3 comprises 11 residues. Left in the record is the CDR3 DNA by itself, 33 bases read in frame from the first base. From the germline V gene (reference sequence), CDR1 is GTSNPN and CDR2 is SVGIG. A distance of 9 bases separates the germline ends of V and J, which lose 4 bases and 5 bases respectively.

The receptor was derived from a middle-aged man with urothelial cancer. Sequencing used PBMCs, obtained around atezolizumab (anti-PD-L1) treatment. The V and J segments used are TRBV30 and TRBJ2-7; a tentative D call is TRBD1 (5 bases match). The CDR3 reads as follows: CAWKGSHEQYF. The sequenced DNA is TGTGCCTGGAAGGGGTCCCACGAGCAGTACTTC.